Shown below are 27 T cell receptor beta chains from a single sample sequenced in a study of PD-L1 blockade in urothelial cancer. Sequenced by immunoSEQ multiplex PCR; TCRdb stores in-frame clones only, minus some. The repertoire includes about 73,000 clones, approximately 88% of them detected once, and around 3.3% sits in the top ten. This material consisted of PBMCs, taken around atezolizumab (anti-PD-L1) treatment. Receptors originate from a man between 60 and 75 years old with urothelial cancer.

DNA for the CDR3: TGTGCCAGCAGCTTGGTGGGGGGCTCCTACAATGAGCAGTTCTTC. It codes for CASSLVGGSYNEQFF. This chain uses TRBV5-5 with TRBJ2-1; TRBD2 is a possible D gene (6 bases). Germline-derived CDR1 and CDR2 are SGHKS and YYEKEE (reference sequence). Trimming stripped 0 bases from V and 0 bases from J, with 7 bases between. The CDR3 is made up of 15 amino acids.

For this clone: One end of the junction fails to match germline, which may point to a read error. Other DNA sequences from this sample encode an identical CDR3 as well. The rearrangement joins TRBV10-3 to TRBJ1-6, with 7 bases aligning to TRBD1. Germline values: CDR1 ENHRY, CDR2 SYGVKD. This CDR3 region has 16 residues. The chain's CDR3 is CAISELGQVGNSPLHF. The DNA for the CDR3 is TGTGCCATCAGTGAGTTAGGACAGGTTGGCAATTCACCTCTCCACTTT.

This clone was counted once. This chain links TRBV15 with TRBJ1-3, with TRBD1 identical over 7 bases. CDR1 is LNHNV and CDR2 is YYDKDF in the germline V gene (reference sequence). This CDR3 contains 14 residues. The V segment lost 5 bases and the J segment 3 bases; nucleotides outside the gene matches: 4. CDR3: CATSRDRVGNTIYF. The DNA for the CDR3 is TGTGCCACCAGCCGCGACAGGGTTGGAAACACCATATATTTT.

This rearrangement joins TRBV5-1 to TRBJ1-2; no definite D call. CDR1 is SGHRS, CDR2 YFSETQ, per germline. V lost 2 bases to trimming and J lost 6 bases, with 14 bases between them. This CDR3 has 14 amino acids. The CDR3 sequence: CASSFVAGKDGYTF. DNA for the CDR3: TGCGCCAGCAGCTTCGTGGCGGGGAAAGATGGCTACACCTTC.

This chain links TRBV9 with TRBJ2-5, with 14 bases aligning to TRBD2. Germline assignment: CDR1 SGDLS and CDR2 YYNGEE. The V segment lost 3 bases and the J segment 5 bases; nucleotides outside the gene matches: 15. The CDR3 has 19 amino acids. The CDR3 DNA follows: TGTGCCAGCAGCGAGGGGGGCTTCGGGACTAGCGGGAGTTGGGAGACCCAGTACTTC. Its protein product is CASSEGGFGTSGSWETQYF.

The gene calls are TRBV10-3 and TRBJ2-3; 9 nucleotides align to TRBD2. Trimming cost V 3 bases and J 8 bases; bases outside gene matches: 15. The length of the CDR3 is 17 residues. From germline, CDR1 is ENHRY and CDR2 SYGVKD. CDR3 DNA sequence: TGTGCCATCAGTGAATTAGTCCTAGCGGGGAATGTTGGTACGCAGTATTTT. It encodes CAISELVLAGNVGTQYF.

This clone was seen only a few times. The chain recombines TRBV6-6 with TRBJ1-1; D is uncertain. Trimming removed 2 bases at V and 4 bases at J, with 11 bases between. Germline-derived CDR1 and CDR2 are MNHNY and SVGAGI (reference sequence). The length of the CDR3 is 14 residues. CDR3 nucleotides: TGTGCCAGCAGTTACGGGTCAGGTAGCACTGAAGCTTTCTTT. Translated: CASSYGSGSTEAFF.

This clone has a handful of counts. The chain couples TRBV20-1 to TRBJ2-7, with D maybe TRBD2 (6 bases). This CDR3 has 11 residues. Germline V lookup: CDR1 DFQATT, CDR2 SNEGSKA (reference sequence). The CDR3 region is CSGGTSYEQYF. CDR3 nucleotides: TGCTCCGGCGGGACCTCCTACGAGCAGTACTTC.

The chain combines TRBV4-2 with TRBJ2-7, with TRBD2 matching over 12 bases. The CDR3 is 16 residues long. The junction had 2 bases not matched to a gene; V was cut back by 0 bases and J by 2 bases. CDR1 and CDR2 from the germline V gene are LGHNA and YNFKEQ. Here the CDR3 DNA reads TGTGCCAGCAGCCAAGATTGGACTAGCGGGGCCTACGAGCAGTACTTC. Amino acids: CASSQDWTSGAYEQYF.

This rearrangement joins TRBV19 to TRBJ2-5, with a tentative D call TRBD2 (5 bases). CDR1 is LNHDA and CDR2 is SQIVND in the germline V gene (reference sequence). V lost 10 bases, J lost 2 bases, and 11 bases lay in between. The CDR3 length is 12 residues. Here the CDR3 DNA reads TGTGCCACCTCAGCGGATCAAGAGACCCAGTACTTC. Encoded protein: CATSADQETQYF.

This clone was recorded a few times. The DNA for the CDR3 is TGTGCCAGCAGCCTTACCGGGACAGGGGGCTTATACGAGCAGTACTTC. Its protein product is CASSLTGTGGLYEQYF. The genes are TRBV9 and TRBJ2-7; 12 bases agree with TRBD1. Looked up from germline, CDR1 is SGDLS and CDR2 is YYNGEE. The CDR3 spans 16 residues. The V gene end was trimmed by 4 bases and the J gene end by 4 bases; junction bases not matched to a gene: 9.

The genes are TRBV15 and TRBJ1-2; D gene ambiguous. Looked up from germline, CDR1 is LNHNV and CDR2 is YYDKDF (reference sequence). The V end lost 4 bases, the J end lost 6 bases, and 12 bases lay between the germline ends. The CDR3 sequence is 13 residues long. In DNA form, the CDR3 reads TGTGCCACCAGCAAGTTCCCTCAGGATGGCTACACCTTC. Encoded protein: CATSKFPQDGYTF.

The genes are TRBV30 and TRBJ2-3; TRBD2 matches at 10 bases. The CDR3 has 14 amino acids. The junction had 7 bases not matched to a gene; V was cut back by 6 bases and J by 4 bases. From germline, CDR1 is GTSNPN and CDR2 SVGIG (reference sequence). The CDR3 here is CACRSGGAADTQYF. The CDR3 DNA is TGTGCCTGTCGAAGCGGGGGGGCCGCAGATACGCAGTATTTT.

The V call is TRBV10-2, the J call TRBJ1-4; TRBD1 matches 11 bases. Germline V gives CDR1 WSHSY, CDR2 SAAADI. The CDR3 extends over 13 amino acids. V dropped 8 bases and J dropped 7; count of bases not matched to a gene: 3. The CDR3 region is CASSDRGPEKLFF. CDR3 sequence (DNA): TGCGCCAGCTCGGACAGGGGGCCTGAAAAACTGTTTTTT.

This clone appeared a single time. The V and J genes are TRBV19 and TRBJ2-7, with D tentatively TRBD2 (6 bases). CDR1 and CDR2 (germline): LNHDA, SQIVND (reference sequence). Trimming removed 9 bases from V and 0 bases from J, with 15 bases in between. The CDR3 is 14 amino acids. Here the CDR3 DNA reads TGTGCCAGCCGGGGACTTGCAAGCTCCTACGAGCAGTACTTC. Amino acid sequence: CASRGLASSYEQYF.

CDR3 in amino acids: CASGGTGGFTGELFF. The CDR3, as DNA: TGTGCCAGCGGGGGGACAGGGGGCTTCACCGGGGAGCTGTTTTTT. This sequence joins TRBV6-5 and TRBJ2-2; TRBD1 matches at 12 bases. V was clipped by 8 bases and J by 4 bases; unmatched bases: 5. Per the germline V gene, CDR1 is MNHEY and CDR2 is SVGAGI. This CDR3 contains 15 residues.

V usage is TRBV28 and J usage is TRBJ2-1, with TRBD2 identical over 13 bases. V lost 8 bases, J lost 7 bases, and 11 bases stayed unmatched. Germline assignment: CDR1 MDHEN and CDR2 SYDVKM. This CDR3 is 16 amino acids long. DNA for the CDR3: TGTGCCAGCCTACCTGGGGGACTAGCGGGACGGAATGAGCAGTTCTTC. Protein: CASLPGGLAGRNEQFF.

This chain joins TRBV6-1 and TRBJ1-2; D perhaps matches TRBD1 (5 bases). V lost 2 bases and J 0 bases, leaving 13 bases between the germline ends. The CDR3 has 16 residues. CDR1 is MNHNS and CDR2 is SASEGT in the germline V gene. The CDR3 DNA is TGTGCCAGCAGTGAACCCGCAGGGAAAGCTAACTATGGCTACACCTTC. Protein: CASSEPAGKANYGYTF.

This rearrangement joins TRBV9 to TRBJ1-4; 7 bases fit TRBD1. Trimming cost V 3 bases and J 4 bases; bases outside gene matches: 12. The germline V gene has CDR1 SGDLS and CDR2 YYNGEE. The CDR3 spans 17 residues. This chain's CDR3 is CASSAPTRDRFNEKLFF. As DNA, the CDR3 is TGTGCCAGCAGCGCACCCACCCGGGACAGATTTAATGAAAAACTGTTTTTT.

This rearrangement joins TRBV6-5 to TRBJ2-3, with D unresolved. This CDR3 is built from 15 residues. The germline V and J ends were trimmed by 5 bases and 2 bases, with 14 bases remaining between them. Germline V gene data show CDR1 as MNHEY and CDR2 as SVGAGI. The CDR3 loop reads CASSRGGSYTDTQYF. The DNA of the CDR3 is TGTGCCAGCAGTCGCGGCGGCAGCTACACAGATACGCAGTATTTT.

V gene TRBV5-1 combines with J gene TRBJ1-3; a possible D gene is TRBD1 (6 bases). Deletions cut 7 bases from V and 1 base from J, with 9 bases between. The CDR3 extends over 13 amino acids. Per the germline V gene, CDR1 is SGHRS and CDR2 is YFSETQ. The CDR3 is CASGTGSGNTIYF. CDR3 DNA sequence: TGCGCCAGCGGCACAGGGTCTGGAAACACCATATATTTT.

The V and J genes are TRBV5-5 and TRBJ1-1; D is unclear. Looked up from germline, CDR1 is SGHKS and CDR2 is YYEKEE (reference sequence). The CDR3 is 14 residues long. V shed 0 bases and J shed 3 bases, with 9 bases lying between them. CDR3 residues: CASSLGQRDTEAFF. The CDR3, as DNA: TGTGCCAGCAGCTTGGGCCAGCGGGACACTGAAGCTTTCTTT.

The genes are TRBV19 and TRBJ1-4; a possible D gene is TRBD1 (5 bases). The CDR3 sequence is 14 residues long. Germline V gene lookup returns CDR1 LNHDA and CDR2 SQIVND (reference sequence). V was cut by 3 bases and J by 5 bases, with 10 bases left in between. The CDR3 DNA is TGTGCCAGTAGTATGGCAGGGAACAATGAAAAACTGTTTTTT. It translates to CASSMAGNNEKLFF.

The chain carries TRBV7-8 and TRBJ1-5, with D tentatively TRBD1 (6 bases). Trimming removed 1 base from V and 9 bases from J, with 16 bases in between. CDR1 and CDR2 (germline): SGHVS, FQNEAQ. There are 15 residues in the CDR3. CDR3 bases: TGTGCCAGCAGCTTAGATCTACAGGGAATGCGGCCCCAGCATTTT. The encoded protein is CASSLDLQGMRPQHF.

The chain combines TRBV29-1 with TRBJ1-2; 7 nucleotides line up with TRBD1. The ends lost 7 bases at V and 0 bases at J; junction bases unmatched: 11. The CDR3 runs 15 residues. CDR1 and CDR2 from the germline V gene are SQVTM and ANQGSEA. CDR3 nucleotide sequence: TGCAGCGCCGGTCGACAGGGCGGAACTAACTATGGCTACACCTTC. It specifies CSAGRQGGTNYGYTF. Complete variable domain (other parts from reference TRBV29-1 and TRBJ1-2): SAVISQKPSRDICQRGTSLTIQCQVDSQVTMMFWYRQQPGQSLTLIATANQGSEATYESGFVIDKFPISRPNLTFSTLTVSNMSPEDSSIYLCSAGRQGGTNYGYTFGSGTRLTVV.

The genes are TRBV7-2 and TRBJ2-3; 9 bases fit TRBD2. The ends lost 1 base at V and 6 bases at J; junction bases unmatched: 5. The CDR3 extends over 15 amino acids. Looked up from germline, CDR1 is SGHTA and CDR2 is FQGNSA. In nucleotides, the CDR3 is TGTGCCAGCAGCTTAGTCGGACTAGCGAGGGATACGCAGTATTTT. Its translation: CASSLVGLARDTQYF. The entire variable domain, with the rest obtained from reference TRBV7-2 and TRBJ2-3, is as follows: GAGVSQSPSNKVTEKGKDVELRCDPISGHTALYWYRQSLGQGLEFLIYFQGNSAPDKSGLPSDRFSAERTGGSVSTLTIQRTQQEDSAVYLCASSLVGLARDTQYFGPGTRLTVL.

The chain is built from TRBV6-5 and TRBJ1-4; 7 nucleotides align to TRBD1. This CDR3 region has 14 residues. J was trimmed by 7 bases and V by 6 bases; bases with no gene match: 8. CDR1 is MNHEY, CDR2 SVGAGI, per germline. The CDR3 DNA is TGTGCCAGCAGCCGACAGGCAGGGGGTGAAAAACTGTTTTTT. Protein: CASSRQAGGEKLFF.